What follows are 21 T cell receptor beta chains derived from one specimen sequenced in a study of cytomegalovirus exposure and HLA in healthy donors. PCR employed 60 Vbeta and 13 Jbeta primers. The table came from immunoSEQ multiplex PCR; TCRdb's copy has only in-frame clones and leaves some out. This table holds more than 150,000 clones, around four fifths found once. Specimen: PBMCs. The source of these receptors is a young man in good health and CMV-seronegative.

The V and J genes are TRBV27 and TRBJ2-5, with a tentative D call TRBD2 (5 bases). The CDR3 has 15 amino acids. Germline V gene lookup returns CDR1 MNHEY and CDR2 SMNVEV (reference sequence). V lost 5 bases, J lost 1 base, and 14 bases lay in between. The CDR3, as DNA: TGTGCCAGCAGTCCGGGATTGTCCCCCCAAGAGACCCAGTACTTC. Translated, it gives CASSPGLSPQETQYF.

The rearrangement links TRBV4-3 to TRBJ2-3; D perhaps matches TRBD1 (5 bases). Germline V CDR1 and CDR2: LGHNA, YSLEER. V was cut by 4 bases and J by 1 base, with 12 bases left in between. The CDR3 covers 15 residues. This chain's CDR3 is CASSPQERGTDTQYF. The CDR3 region has the DNA TGCGCCAGCAGCCCACAGGAACGTGGCACAGATACGCAGTATTTT.

This sequence joins TRBV18 and TRBJ1-2; TRBD1 aligns across 9 bases. Trimming removed 2 bases from V and 7 bases from J; junction bases left unmatched: 2. Germline V gene sequence: CDR1 KGHSH, CDR2 LQKENI. The CDR3 is made up of 13 amino acids. Here the CDR3 reads CASSPDRGIGYTF. The CDR3 DNA reads as TGTGCCAGCTCACCAGACAGGGGGATTGGCTACACCTTC. Full variable domain (outside the CDR3, taken from reference TRBV18 and TRBJ1-2): NAGVMQNPRHLVRRRGQEARLRCSPMKGHSHVYWYRQLPEEGLKFMVYLQKENIIDESGMPKERFSAEFPKEGPSILRIQQVVRGDSAAYFCASSPDRGIGYTFGSGTRLTVV.

This clone showed up just a few times. The rearrangement joins TRBV6-1 to TRBJ2-2; possible D gene TRBD1, 5 bases. V lost 1 base and J 4 bases, leaving 13 bases between the germline ends. This CDR3 spans 16 amino acids. CDR1 MNHNS and CDR2 SASEGT come from the germline V gene. The CDR3 sequence: CASSEEARAVTGELFF. CDR3 DNA sequence: TGTGCCAGCAGTGAAGAGGCCAGGGCGGTCACCGGGGAGCTGTTTTTT.

This clone was detected once. J is TRBJ2-7 and V is TRBV7-9; D gene unclear. Germline loops: CDR1 SEHNR, CDR2 FQNEAQ (reference sequence). V lost 4 bases and J lost 2, with 9 bases in between. The CDR3 runs 13 residues. DNA for the CDR3: TGTGCCAGCAGCTCTGAGGTTGCCTACGAGCAGTACTTC. Amino acids: CASSSEVAYEQYF.

V and J are TRBV2 and TRBJ2-7; D is possibly TRBD1 (6 bases). Trimming took 4 bases from V and 3 from J, leaving 16 bases between them. The CDR3 runs to 15 residues. The germline gives CDR1 SNHLY, CDR2 FYNNEI. The CDR3 nucleotides are TGTGCCAGCAGTGCGGACCGACAGGTTTTCTACGAGCAGTACTTC. Residues: CASSADRQVFYEQYF.

This clone turned up a few times. J is TRBJ1-1 and V is TRBV10-3; 9 bases are shared with TRBD1. After removal of 8 bases from V and 3 bases from J, the junction contained 4 bases not matched to a gene. The CDR3 sequence is 13 residues long. Germline V lookup: CDR1 ENHRY, CDR2 SYGVKD. The CDR3 reads CAIGTGWDTEAFF. The DNA of the CDR3 is TGTGCCATCGGGACAGGGTGGGACACTGAAGCTTTCTTT.

The V gene is TRBV7-3, the J gene TRBJ1-1; maybe TRBD1 (5 bases). The germline CDR1 and CDR2 sequences are SGHTA and FQGTGA. This CDR3 has 13 residues. The V and J ends lost 5 bases and 1 base respectively, with 8 bases between them. The CDR3 loop reads CASSATANTEAFF. CDR3 nucleotide sequence: TGTGCCAGCAGCGCGACAGCGAACACTGAAGCTTTCTTT.

This sequence joins TRBV7-9 and TRBJ1-1; 7 bases match TRBD1. The V gene's germline CDR1 is SEHNR and CDR2 FQNEAQ (reference sequence). V gave up 5 bases and J gave up 6 bases; unmatched junction bases: 9. The CDR3 contains 14 residues. The CDR3 coding sequence is TGTGCCAGCAGCGCGCGGGACAGCAAGGCTGAAGCTTTCTTT. Its protein product is CASSARDSKAEAFF.

The rearrangement joins TRBV30 to TRBJ2-7; TRBD2 agrees at 7 bases. V was pared by 3 bases and J by 3 bases, with 8 bases of the junction left unmatched. Germline V gives CDR1 GTSNPN, CDR2 SVGIG (reference sequence). The CDR3 has 14 residues. In nucleotides, the CDR3 is TGTGCCTGGAGGGGGTATCGGGGGGACTACGAGCAGTACTTC. Protein: CAWRGYRGDYEQYF.

The chain is built from TRBV4-3 and TRBJ1-3, with D unclear. The CDR3 is 15 amino acids. Germline V lookup: CDR1 LGHNA, CDR2 YSLEER. Trimming pared 1 base from V and 1 base from J, leaving 8 bases between. CDR3 in DNA: TGCGCCAGCAGCCAAGCCGTCGGTTCTGGAAACACCATATATTTT. Translating gives CASSQAVGSGNTIYF.

DNA for the CDR3: TGTGCCAGCAGCTTGACGAGGGTCTCTGGAAACACCATATATTTT. Translated, it gives CASSLTRVSGNTIYF. V usage is TRBV7-2 and J usage is TRBJ1-3; D is uncertain. V was cut by 3 bases and J by 0 bases, with 9 bases left in between. The CDR3 is 15 residues long. In germline, CDR1 is SGHTA, CDR2 FQGNSA.

The chain links TRBV30 to TRBJ2-1, with 8 bases matching TRBD1. Germline values: CDR1 GTSNPN, CDR2 SVGIG (reference sequence). Unmatched junction bases numbered 8, after V lost 7 bases and J lost 9 bases. The CDR3 has 12 residues. CDR3 DNA: TGTGCCTCCGGGACAGGTGTTCCTGAGCAGTTCTTC. Residues: CASGTGVPEQFF.

CDR3 protein: CASSPRGGIAGEQYF. In DNA form, the CDR3 reads TGTGCCAGCAGCCCGAGGGGAGGGATTGCGGGCGAGCAGTACTTC. The genes are TRBV7-2 and TRBJ2-7; 7 bases line up with TRBD2. With 5 bases clipped from V and 6 bases from J, the junction kept 13 bases outside the gene matches. The germline gives CDR1 SGHTA, CDR2 FQGNSA. The CDR3 has 15 residues.

CDR3 coding DNA: TGTGCCAGCAGCAAGACTAGTAGCGATGAGCAGTTCTTC. Protein: CASSKTSSDEQFF. The chain uses TRBV5-4 and TRBJ2-1, with D maybe TRBD2 (6 bases). This CDR3 spans 13 amino acids. Germline CDR1 is SGHNT and CDR2 is YYREEE (reference sequence). Trimming removed 4 bases from V and 8 bases from J, with 13 bases in between.

This chain uses TRBV28 with TRBJ1-2, with 7 bases aligning to TRBD1. V was pared by 3 bases and J by 3 bases, with 1 base of the junction left unmatched. The CDR3 is 13 amino acids. CDR1 is MDHEN, CDR2 SYDVKM, per germline. CDR3 nucleotide sequence: TGTGCCAGCAGTTTTGGACAGGACTATGGCTACACCTTC. Translated: CASSFGQDYGYTF.

Comment on this clone: At one end, the junction sequence differs from germline, possibly due to a read error. The DNA for the CDR3 is TGTGCCAGCAGCTTAAAGCCCCAGGGGAACTATGGCTACGCCTTC. This sequence encodes CASSLKPQGNYGYAF. The rearrangement joins TRBV13 to TRBJ1-2; D might be TRBD1 (6 bases). CDR1 and CDR2 (germline): PRHDT, FYEKMQ (reference sequence). The CDR3 consists of 15 residues.

The rearrangement links TRBV29-1 to TRBJ2-1; D uncertain. Looked up from germline, CDR1 is SQVTM and CDR2 is ANQGSEA. V was clipped by 4 bases and J by 4 bases, with 5 bases between them. The CDR3 spans 11 residues. The CDR3 loop reads CSVGAYNEQFF. The DNA for the CDR3 is TGCAGCGTTGGCGCGTACAATGAGCAGTTCTTC.

This chain uses TRBV18 with TRBJ1-1, with D unresolved. Trimming pared 2 bases from V and 5 bases from J, leaving 12 bases between. The CDR3 is 14 residues long. Looked up from germline, CDR1 is KGHSH and CDR2 is LQKENI. DNA of the CDR3: TGTGCCAGCTCACCATCGGTGGGAGATACTGAAGCTTTCTTT. Protein product: CASSPSVGDTEAFF.

Note on this clone: Compared with germline, one end of the junction differs, possibly owing to a read error. V is TRBV7-7 and J is TRBJ2-5; the D gene is possibly TRBD1 (6 bases). The CDR3 is made up of 13 amino acids. The germline gives CDR1 SSHAT, CDR2 FNYEAQ (reference sequence). CDR3 bases: TGTGCTAGCAGCCCCACAGGGATGGGGACCCAGTACTTC. Amino acids: CASSPTGMGTQYF.

The rearrangement uses TRBV10-1 and TRBJ1-2; D remains ambiguous. The CDR3 is 19 residues long. Trimming took off 3 bases at V and 6 bases at J, with 29 bases between the two ends. CDR1 is WNHNN, CDR2 SYGVQD, per germline (reference sequence). CDR3 in DNA: TGCGCCAGCAGTGATTCCCTTTGTGAGGCGCACCCTCCCGCGCATGGCTACACCTTC. Translation: CASSDSLCEAHPPAHGYTF.